This TCR beta chain was observed in a study of blood T cell repertoires in COVID-19. Looking at the study overall: Specimens from acute and convalescent COVID-19 originated in the United States, Italy and Spain. Nucleic acid was either cDNA or gDNA, and it came from T cells, B-cell-depleted T cells, or PBMCs.

Per the original methods: Estimation of nucleated cell counts relied on the amplification of reference gene primers. TCRdb's table, derived via immunoSEQ multiplex PCR, lists solely in-frame clones and lacks some. The V and J calls and the clone size are those of that table, but D and trimming were determined from the DNA. The sample carries 150,000 to 200,000 clones, approximately 85% recorded once. The receptor was derived from a woman aged 18-30 years who had recovered from COVID-19. Sequencing input: PBMCs or T cells enriched from blood (not recorded which).

CDR3 DNA: TGCGCCAGCAGGAGTGGGACAGGGAACTATGGCTACACCTTC. As protein: CASRSGTGNYGYTF. This chain uses TRBV4-1 with TRBJ1-2, with TRBD1 identical over 9 bases. In germline, CDR1 is MGHRA, CDR2 YSYEKL. The CDR3 totals 14 residues. The trim removed 6 bases at V and 2 bases at J, leaving 4 bases unmatched.